This T cell receptor (beta chain) was recorded in a study of T cell repertoires in ileal Crohn's disease. Study context: Operated complications were stricturing disease (roughly 60%) and penetrating disease (approximately 39%). Postoperative therapy was given to about half: more than 10 thiopurines, roughly 20 anti-TNF agents. Whole-study results and caveats: Clonality above 26.8% at surgery always came with endoscopic recurrence. Active smokers at surgery had more clonal expansions than non-smokers.

Germline V gives CDR1 MNHEY, CDR2 SVGAGI. The CDR3 loop spans 14 amino acids. V lost 6 bases to trimming and J lost 2 bases, with 8 bases between them. A remark on this clone: The antigen is not known.

Assay used: immunoSEQ multiplex PCR; TCRdb lists only in-frame clones, some missing. The sample records about 8,400 clones, around 96% being singletons. This TCR was recovered from an adult with Crohn's disease. The chain has TRBV6-5 and TRBJ2-6, with D possibly matching TRBD1 (6 bases). Material for sequencing was ileal tissue. CDR3 sequence: CASSRGAGANVLTF. CDR3 in DNA: TGTGCCAGCAGCAGGGGCGCTGGGGCCAACGTCCTGACTTTC.